This T cell receptor (beta chain) was retrieved from a study of post-analysis software for immune sequencing data. Whole-study context: There were relapsing-remitting, secondary progressive and progressive-relapsing multiple sclerosis among the disease courses included. Study findings and constraints: In patients, TRBV5-6, TRBV5-1 and TRBV20-1 belonged to 4 or 5 TRBV segments found more frequently than in controls. Patients with multiple sclerosis recorded significantly lower normalized Chao1 diversity than controls, the study found.

CDR3 size: 14 residues. The germline V gene has CDR1 SGHTA and CDR2 FQGTGA. V was cut by 5 bases and J by 2 bases, with 7 bases left in between. This clonotype was counted between two and nine times. What it binds is not known. Sequencing libraries made from TCR beta cDNA carried unique molecular identifiers. Input amounts of about 0.85 to 10 million T cells were used. These gave roughly 0.5 million cDNA molecules, so each molecule approximated one T cell. TCRdb re-called the PCR reads through MiXCR, storing one row per CDR3 protein. The table has approximately 730,000 distinct CDR3 sequences, 46% seen once.

The chain recombines TRBV7-3 with TRBJ2-6; D is undetermined. The material sequenced was blood. This TCR was recovered from a girl aged 10-17 years with multiple sclerosis. The CDR3 nucleotides are TGTGCCAGCAGCGCGGACGCTGGGGCCAACGTCCTGACTTTC. Translating it yields CASSADAGANVLTF.